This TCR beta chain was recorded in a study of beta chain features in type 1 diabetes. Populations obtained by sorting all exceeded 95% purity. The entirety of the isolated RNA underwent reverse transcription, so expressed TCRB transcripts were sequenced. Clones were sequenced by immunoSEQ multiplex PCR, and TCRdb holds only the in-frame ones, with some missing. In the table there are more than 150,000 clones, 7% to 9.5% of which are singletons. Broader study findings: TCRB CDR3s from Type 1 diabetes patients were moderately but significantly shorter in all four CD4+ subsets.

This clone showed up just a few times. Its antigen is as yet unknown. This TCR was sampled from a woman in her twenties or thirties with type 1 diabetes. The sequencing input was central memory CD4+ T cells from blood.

As DNA, the CDR3 is TGCGCCAGCAGCTTGCAACAACGGGCAGGGAACATTCAGTACTTC. Amino acid sequence: CASSLQQRAGNIQYF. The chain has TRBV5-1 and TRBJ2-4, with D possibly being TRBD1 (5 bases). The CDR3 extends over 15 amino acids. V was trimmed by 1 base and J by 7 bases, leaving 15 bases between them. Germline-derived CDR1 and CDR2 are SGHRS and YFSETQ.